Listed below are T cell receptor beta chains from one sample, sequenced in a study of T cell responses to AZD1222 COVID-19 vaccine. Here immunoSEQ multiplex PCR was the method, and the copy in TCRdb shows in-frame clones only, minus some. The sample yields about 130,000 clones, around 84% seen once. The input for sequencing was peripheral blood, taken on day 0 of AZD1222 vaccination. These receptors all come from an adult in good health. Both conserved end residues are part of each CDR3. Fields, in order: clone size, D gene, V gene, J gene, CDR3 DNA, CDR3 protein. D genes are given only for firm matches. Some rows mark clone size as missing; the rest say once, few, many or name a class of expanded clone.

abundance: NA
d_gene: NA
v_gene: TRBV11-1
j_gene: TRBJ2-3
CDR3nt: TGTGCCAGCAGCTTAGGGGACCCTCCTGGCACAGATACGCAGTATTTT
CDR3aa: CASSLGDPPGTDTQYF

abundance: NA
d_gene: NA
v_gene: TRBV7-9
j_gene: TRBJ1-4
CDR3nt: TGTGCCAGCAGCCAACCGGGGCCTAATGAAAAACTGTTTTTT
CDR3aa: CASSQPGPNEKLFF

abundance: NA
d_gene: NA
v_gene: TRBV18
j_gene: TRBJ1-2
CDR3nt: TGTGCCAGCTCACCGCCGAACAGGAACTTAAACTATGGCTACACCTTC
CDR3aa: CASSPPNRNLNYGYTF

abundance: NA
d_gene: NA
v_gene: TRBV27
j_gene: TRBJ1-6
CDR3nt: TGTGCCAGCCGGGTGGAGGTTGGTTATAATTCACCCCTCCACTTT
CDR3aa: CASRVEVGYNSPLHF

abundance: NA
d_gene: NA
v_gene: TRBV30
j_gene: TRBJ2-5
CDR3nt: TGTGCCTGGAGTCCGAGGGGCAGGGGCCGGTCAGAGACCCAGTACTTC
CDR3aa: CAWSPRGRGRSETQYF

abundance: NA
d_gene: NA
v_gene: TRBV15
j_gene: TRBJ1-2
CDR3nt: TGTGCCACCAGCAGACCCGGACGCTATGGCTACACCTTC
CDR3aa: CATSRPGRYGYTF

abundance: NA
d_gene: TRBD1
v_gene: TRBV7-6
j_gene: TRBJ2-7
CDR3nt: TGTGCCAGCAGCTCGAGGACAGGCCCCTACGAGCAGTACTTC
CDR3aa: CASSSRTGPYEQYF

abundance: NA
d_gene: NA
v_gene: TRBV9
j_gene: TRBJ1-2
CDR3nt: TGTGCCAGCAGCTCGACAGCTAACTATGGCTACACCTTC
CDR3aa: CASSSTANYGYTF

abundance: NA
d_gene: NA
v_gene: TRBV5-6
j_gene: TRBJ2-5
CDR3nt: TGTGCCAGCAGCTTGGAAATTGGGCGGGAGACCCAGTACTTC
CDR3aa: CASSLEIGRETQYF

abundance: NA
d_gene: NA
v_gene: TRBV28
j_gene: TRBJ2-7
CDR3nt: TGTGCCAGCAGTCAGACAACCTACGAGCAGTACTTC
CDR3aa: CASSQTTYEQYF

abundance: NA
d_gene: TRBD2
v_gene: TRBV4-2
j_gene: TRBJ2-1
CDR3nt: TGTGCCAGCAGCCAAGATCGAAGTAGCGGGGGGGCCTTAGACAATGAGCAGTTCTTC
CDR3aa: CASSQDRSSGGALDNEQFF

abundance: NA
d_gene: NA
v_gene: TRBV9
j_gene: TRBJ1-4
CDR3nt: TGTGCCAGCAGCGTAGAGGGGGGCAGCACGGGTAATGAAAAACTGTTTTTT
CDR3aa: CASSVEGGSTGNEKLFF

abundance: NA
d_gene: TRBD1
v_gene: TRBV24-1
j_gene: TRBJ2-7
CDR3nt: TGTGCCACCAGTGGGGGAAGGACAGGGGGTTACGAGCAGTACTTC
CDR3aa: CATSGGRTGGYEQYF

abundance: NA
d_gene: NA
v_gene: TRBV7-3
j_gene: TRBJ2-6
CDR3nt: TGTGCCAGCAGCTCCAAGGATTCTGGGGCCAACGTCCTGACTTTC
CDR3aa: CASSSKDSGANVLTF

abundance: once
d_gene: TRBD2
v_gene: TRBV11-2
j_gene: TRBJ2-4
CDR3nt: TGTGCCAGCAGCTTAGATAGGGATAGCGGGGGGAACAAAAACATTCAGTACTTC
CDR3aa: CASSLDRDSGGNKNIQYF

abundance: NA
d_gene: TRBD2
v_gene: TRBV27
j_gene: TRBJ2-1
CDR3nt: TGTGCCAGCAGTTTATCAGGCGGGGGGGCCCTTAATGAGCAGTTCTTC
CDR3aa: CASSLSGGGALNEQFF

abundance: NA
d_gene: NA
v_gene: TRBV21-1
j_gene: TRBJ1-6
CDR3nt: TGTGCCAGCAGCGAAAAGGACAGGGCTTATTCACCCCTCCACTTT
CDR3aa: CASSEKDRAYSPLHF

abundance: NA
d_gene: NA
v_gene: TRBV3-1/TRBV3-2
j_gene: TRBJ1-6
CDR3nt: TGTGCCAGCAGCCAATGGTCCGACAGGACTTCACCCCTCCACTTT
CDR3aa: CASSQWSDRTSPLHF

abundance: once
d_gene: TRBD1
v_gene: TRBV25-1
j_gene: TRBJ1-6
CDR3nt: TGTGCCAGCAGTGTAGACAGGGCAGATAATTCACCCCTCCACTTT
CDR3aa: CASSVDRADNSPLHF

abundance: NA
d_gene: NA
v_gene: TRBV14
j_gene: TRBJ2-7
CDR3nt: TGTGCCAGCAGCCAAGTTGGGCGACCTTACGAGCAGTACTTC
CDR3aa: CASSQVGRPYEQYF

abundance: NA
d_gene: NA
v_gene: TRBV5-1
j_gene: TRBJ2-3
CDR3nt: TGCGCCAGCAGAGGGGGGACAGTCCCAGATACGCAGTATTTT
CDR3aa: CASRGGTVPDTQYF

abundance: NA
d_gene: NA
v_gene: TRBV24-1
j_gene: TRBJ2-7
CDR3nt: TGTGCCACCAGTGATTCAGGGGAAAGCTACGAGCAGTACTTC
CDR3aa: CATSDSGESYEQYF

abundance: NA
d_gene: NA
v_gene: TRBV5-4
j_gene: TRBJ1-1
CDR3nt: TGTGCCAGCAGCTTGGTGGGCACTGAAGCTTTCTTT
CDR3aa: CASSLVGTEAFF

abundance: NA
d_gene: TRBD1
v_gene: TRBV11-2
j_gene: TRBJ1-2
CDR3nt: TGTGCCAGCAGCTTAGTGGGGCGGGGGACAGGGGTCGGCTACACCTTC
CDR3aa: CASSLVGRGTGVGYTF

abundance: NA
d_gene: NA
v_gene: TRBV5-1
j_gene: TRBJ2-5
CDR3nt: TGCGCCAGCAGTGATACAGGGCGCGCAGAGACCCAGTACTTC
CDR3aa: CASSDTGRAETQYF

abundance: NA
d_gene: NA
v_gene: TRBV10-3
j_gene: TRBJ1-3
CDR3nt: TGTGCCATCAGTGAGTTGGGGGCCGCGAGACGGGCTGGAAACACCATATATTTT
CDR3aa: CAISELGAARRAGNTIYF

abundance: NA
d_gene: TRBD2
v_gene: TRBV28
j_gene: TRBJ2-3
CDR3nt: TGTGCCAGCAGTGTTAGCGGGGGGATCTTCACAGATACGCAGTATTTT
CDR3aa: CASSVSGGIFTDTQYF

abundance: NA
d_gene: NA
v_gene: TRBV24-1
j_gene: TRBJ2-1
CDR3nt: TGTGCCACCAGTGATTTATCCAGCAATGAGCAGTTCTTC
CDR3aa: CATSDLSSNEQFF

abundance: NA
d_gene: TRBD1
v_gene: TRBV15
j_gene: TRBJ2-6
CDR3nt: TGTGCCACCAGCAGAGGGACAGGGGTAGGGGCCAACGTCCTGACTTTC
CDR3aa: CATSRGTGVGANVLTF

abundance: NA
d_gene: NA
v_gene: TRBV2
j_gene: TRBJ2-7
CDR3nt: TGTGCCAGCACAGCAGGATCCTACGAGCAGTACTTC
CDR3aa: CASTAGSYEQYF

abundance: NA
d_gene: TRBD1
v_gene: TRBV3-1/TRBV3-2
j_gene: TRBJ1-1
CDR3nt: TGTGCCAGCAGCCAAGCAGGGGGTGGTTTGGGTGAAGCTTTCTTT
CDR3aa: CASSQAGGGLGEAFF

abundance: NA
d_gene: TRBD2
v_gene: TRBV4-3
j_gene: TRBJ2-7
CDR3nt: TGCGCCAGCAGCCAAGATGCGGGGGAGCAGATGTACGAGCAGTACTTC
CDR3aa: CASSQDAGEQMYEQYF

abundance: NA
d_gene: NA
v_gene: TRBV28
j_gene: TRBJ2-2
CDR3nt: TGTGCCAGCAGAAAGAGTGGGGCCGGGGAGCTGTTTTTT
CDR3aa: CASRKSGAGELFF

abundance: once
d_gene: NA
v_gene: TRBV5-5
j_gene: TRBJ1-4
CDR3nt: TGTGCCAGCAGCTTTCTTGCAACTAATGAAAAACTGTTTTTT
CDR3aa: CASSFLATNEKLFF

abundance: NA
d_gene: TRBD2
v_gene: TRBV7-2
j_gene: TRBJ2-5
CDR3nt: TGTGCCAGCAGCTTCGGCAGGACTAGCGGGGAAGAGACCCAGTACTTC
CDR3aa: CASSFGRTSGEETQYF

abundance: NA
d_gene: NA
v_gene: TRBV18
j_gene: TRBJ2-2
CDR3nt: TGTGCCAGCTCACCACCGTCCACCGGGGAGCTGTTTTTT
CDR3aa: CASSPPSTGELFF

abundance: NA
d_gene: NA
v_gene: TRBV15
j_gene: TRBJ1-2
CDR3nt: TGTGCCACCTTGGCAGCTCGGGGGGCTAGGGGCTACACCTTC
CDR3aa: CATLAARGARGYTF